This entry features one TCR beta chain sequence. The data belong to a study of blood T cell repertoires in COVID-19. Background on the study: The study drew acute and convalescent COVID-19 samples from the United States, Italy and Spain. Sample material is recorded as cDNA or gDNA derived from T cells, B-cell-depleted T cells, or PBMCs.

With 2 bases clipped from V and 5 bases from J, the junction kept 6 bases outside the gene matches. Germline lookup yields CDR1 SGHAT and CDR2 FQNNGV. CDR3 length equals 15 residues. Per the study methods: Reference gene primer amplification in the assay estimated nucleated cell counts. Assay used: immunoSEQ multiplex PCR; TCRdb lists only in-frame clones, some missing. From that table come the V and J calls and clone size; the DNA was used to work out D and trimming. The table has roughly 100,000 clones, less than 90% seen once. The sequence was obtained from an elderly woman with acute or convalescent COVID-19. The chain couples TRBV11-2 to TRBJ2-7, with 10 bases lining up with TRBD1. The sequencing sample was made of peripheral blood. CDR3 sequence: CASSLSETGGHEQYF. CDR3 sequence (DNA): TGTGCCAGCAGCTTAAGTGAGACAGGGGGCCACGAGCAGTACTTC.